What follows are 15 T cell receptor beta chains derived from one specimen sequenced in a study of T cell repertoires in cytomegalovirus infection. These TCRs are of unknown antigen specificity. TCRdb reprocessed the reads via MiXCR and lists one record per CDR3 protein. The sample lists hundreds of thousands of distinct CDR3 sequences, 30% to 40% occurring once. This material consisted of cultured PBMCs, taken from culture after CMV antigen stimulation. All receptors derive from a human donor in good health (CMV status not recorded). Some clones in this sample may be carry-over from other donors' samples.

This clonotype appeared a few times. The CDR3 is CASKSGLNSPLHF. The CDR3, as DNA: TGCGCCAGCAAGTCCGGGCTTAATTCACCCCTCCACTTT. The J gene is TRBJ1-6, the V gene TRBV4-1, with D hard to call. This CDR3 region has 13 residues. V was clipped by 7 bases and J by 6 bases, with 10 bases between them. The germline V gene encodes CDR1 MGHRA and CDR2 YSYEKL.

The J gene is TRBJ2-4, the V gene TRBV4-3, with TRBD1 matching over 7 bases. CDR1 is LGHNA and CDR2 is YSLEER in the germline V gene. This CDR3 has 17 amino acids. J lost 8 bases, V lost 4 bases, and 17 bases had no gene match. CDR3 protein: CASSPTRGQAQLDIQYF. In nucleotides, the CDR3 is TGCGCCAGCAGCCCCACACGAGGACAGGCCCAGTTGGACATTCAGTACTTC.

The chain couples TRBV19 to TRBJ2-3; D uncertain. Looked up from germline, CDR1 is LNHDA and CDR2 is SQIVND (reference sequence). V dropped 5 bases and J dropped 1 base, with 10 bases sitting between them. The CDR3 runs 14 residues. The CDR3 sequence: CASSPREGTDTQYF. The CDR3 nucleotides are TGTGCCAGTAGTCCCCGCGAGGGCACAGATACGCAGTATTTT.

The chain employs TRBV19 and TRBJ2-1; TRBD1 agrees at 7 bases. The CDR3 spans 17 residues. Trimming at V came to 3 bases and at J to 3 bases, leaving 11 bases not matched to a gene. Germline assignment: CDR1 LNHDA and CDR2 SQIVND (reference sequence). DNA of the CDR3: TGTGCCAGTAGTATGTTACCGGGACAGAGCTTCTACAATGAGCAGTTCTTC. Translation: CASSMLPGQSFYNEQFF.

The chain recombines TRBV7-3 with TRBJ1-1; D is perhaps TRBD1 (5 bases). The CDR3 extends over 14 amino acids. V lost 4 bases to trimming and J lost 5 bases, with 14 bases between them. The germline gives CDR1 SGHTA, CDR2 FQGTGA. For the CDR3, the DNA is TGTGCCAGCAGCTACGACTCATCAGGGACTGAAGCTTTCTTT. This encodes CASSYDSSGTEAFF.

The CDR3 loop is CSVEVGLPNYEQYF. The CDR3 DNA sequence: TGCAGCGTTGAAGTTGGGCTACCCAACTACGAGCAGTACTTC. This chain connects TRBV29-1 to TRBJ2-7; D uncertain. The CDR3 runs 14 residues. The germline V gene has CDR1 SQVTM and CDR2 ANQGSEA. V lost 1 base and J lost 3, with 13 bases in between.

This clonotype has a handful of counts. V is TRBV28 and J is TRBJ1-4; no firm D call. V was shortened by 5 bases and J by 6 bases, with 16 bases between the two germline ends. CDR1 MDHEN and CDR2 SYDVKM come from the germline V gene. The CDR3 loop spans 15 amino acids. CDR3 bases: TGTGCCAGCAGTACCGCTTCGGGTTTGGATGAAAAACTGTTTTTT. Translating gives CASSTASGLDEKLFF.

This clonotype came up many times. This chain links TRBV7-2 with TRBJ2-3; 10 bases map to TRBD2. V was clipped by 5 bases and J by 1 base; unmatched bases: 3. The V gene's germline CDR1 is SGHTA and CDR2 FQGNSA. The CDR3 spans 15 residues. In nucleotides, the CDR3 is TGTGCCAGCAGCCCTAGCGGGAGAGGCACAGATACGCAGTATTTT. This gives the protein CASSPSGRGTDTQYF.

This clonotype has more than one count but fewer than ten. The rearrangement uses TRBV7-3 and TRBJ2-3; 8 bases fit TRBD2. The junction had 9 bases not matched to a gene; V was cut back by 2 bases and J by 5 bases. Germline CDR1 SGHTA, CDR2 FQGTGA. The CDR3 is 16 amino acids. This CDR3 reads CASSLSEGLAGDTQYF. For the CDR3, the DNA is TGTGCCAGCAGCTTATCGGAGGGCCTAGCGGGAGATACGCAGTATTTT.

This clonotype has more than one count but fewer than ten. V and J are TRBV20-1 and TRBJ2-3; 11 nucleotides agree with TRBD2. The trim removed 3 bases at V and 2 bases at J, leaving 4 bases unmatched. CDR1 is DFQATT, CDR2 SNEGSKA, per germline (reference sequence). The CDR3 spans 15 residues. The CDR3 is CSARGTSGYTDTQYF. The CDR3 DNA is TGCAGTGCTAGGGGGACTAGCGGTTACACAGATACGCAGTATTTT.

CDR3 in amino acids: CASSYDRDRVNTEAFF. DNA for the CDR3: TGTGCCAGCAGCTACGACAGGGATAGAGTGAACACTGAAGCTTTCTTT. V gene TRBV7-9 combines with J gene TRBJ1-1; 7 bases agree with TRBD1. The germline gives CDR1 SEHNR, CDR2 FQNEAQ (reference sequence). V lost 4 bases, J lost 0 bases, and 8 bases stayed unmatched. The CDR3 runs 16 residues.

This clonotype was picked up a small number of times. The chain couples TRBV10-3 to TRBJ2-2, with 8 bases aligning to TRBD2. The length of the CDR3 is 14 residues. Trimming took 6 bases from V and 6 from J; bases not matched to a gene: 6. Germline CDR1 ENHRY, CDR2 SYGVKD. This CDR3 reads CAIRIGLAAGELFF. DNA of the CDR3: TGTGCCATCAGAATCGGACTAGCCGCCGGGGAGCTGTTTTTT.

This clonotype showed up just a few times. The chain carries TRBV7-9 and TRBJ2-7, with TRBD2 matching 10 bases. Germline V gives CDR1 SEHNR, CDR2 FQNEAQ (reference sequence). This CDR3 has 13 amino acids. The junction had 5 bases not matched to a gene; V was cut back by 6 bases and J by 6 bases. CDR3 sequence: CASSPSGSAEQYF. The CDR3 bases are TGTGCCAGCAGTCCTAGCGGGAGCGCCGAGCAGTACTTC.

This chain uses TRBV10-3 with TRBJ1-1; the match to TRBD1 covers 7 bases. V lost 4 bases and J lost 1; bases outside the gene matches: 6. This CDR3 has 15 amino acids. Germline loops: CDR1 ENHRY, CDR2 SYGVKD. The CDR3 reads CAISANGQANTEAFF. In DNA form, the CDR3 reads TGTGCCATCAGTGCTAACGGACAGGCGAACACTGAAGCTTTCTTT.

This clonotype was observed at least ten times. The V and J genes are TRBV6-2 or TRBV6-3 and TRBJ1-1; possibly TRBD1 for D (5 bases). This CDR3 spans 15 amino acids. CDR1 is MNHEY, CDR2 SVGEGT, per germline. V shed 0 bases and J shed 3 bases, with 11 bases lying between them. In nucleotides, the CDR3 is TGTGCCAGCAGTTACTCGCCAGGGTCCGACACTGAAGCTTTCTTT. Translating it yields CASSYSPGSDTEAFF.